The 25 T cell receptor beta chains listed next were all sequenced from one sample in a study of T cell repertoires in aging, cancer and after chemotherapy. Amplification of TCR beta used genomic DNA extracted from peripheral blood. A mixed TRB-A/B primer pool amplified rearranged TRB by multiplex touch-down PCR. From the multiplex PCR reads, TCRdb called clonotypes with MiXCR, one entry per CDR3 protein. The sample yields 5,500 to 7,000 distinct CDR3 sequences, about 32% seen once. The sequenced sample consisted of blood. The origin of the receptors is a human donor with a blood cancer.

V and J are TRBV19 and TRBJ2-7; D is perhaps TRBD2 (6 bases). The CDR3 spans 14 residues. CDR1 is LNHDA, CDR2 SQIVND, per germline (reference sequence). V was shortened by 5 bases and J by 7 bases, with 18 bases between the two germline ends. CDR3 loop: CASSVRRETGEQYF. The CDR3 bases are TGTGCCAGTAGTGTCCGGAGGGAGACTGGTGAGCAGTACTTC.

This clonotype was observed a few times. The chain has TRBV14 and TRBJ1-2; D not certain. The length of the CDR3 is 12 residues. CDR1 and CDR2 from the germline V gene are SGHDN and FVKESK. Between the trimmed V and J ends, which lost 3 bases and 4 bases, there was a span of 6 bases. The CDR3 coding sequence is TGTGCCAGCAGCCAGGGTCTCTATGGCTACACCTTC. Translated, it gives CASSQGLYGYTF.

By sample share, this clonotype is medium-sized (0.01 to 0.1%). The rearrangement joins TRBV18 to TRBJ1-5, with D tentatively TRBD1 (5 bases). There are 12 residues in the CDR3. Germline V CDR1 and CDR2: KGHSH, LQKENI. Trimming removed 1 base at V and 7 bases at J, with 5 bases between. CDR3 coding DNA: TGTGCCAGCTCACCACAGGGGCAGCCCCAGCATTTT. Encoded protein: CASSPQGQPQHF.

Turning to this clonotype: Mismatch with germline at one junction end may stem from a read error. The J gene is TRBJ2-7, the V gene TRBV12-3 or TRBV12-4; TRBD2 matches at 7 bases. The length of the CDR3 is 14 residues. CDR3 residues: CASSASSGSYEQYF. Written as DNA, the CDR3 is TGCGCAAGCAGTGCGTCTAGCGGATCCTACGAGCAGTACTTC.

The chain joins TRBV5-1 to TRBJ2-7; D might be TRBD1 (6 bases). Germline CDR1 and CDR2: SGHRS and YFSETQ. The CDR3 has 13 residues. V lost 0 bases and J lost 7, with 11 bases in between. For the CDR3, the DNA is TGCGCCAGCAGCTTGGGGGGGACAACAGAGCAGTACTTC. It is translated as CASSLGGTTEQYF.

Relative to its sample, this clonotype is medium-sized. The chain combines TRBV19 with TRBJ2-1, with D perhaps TRBD2 (7 bases). From germline, CDR1 is LNHDA and CDR2 SQIVND (reference sequence). The ends were cut back, 3 bases at V and 8 bases at J, with 17 bases in the middle. The CDR3 totals 15 residues. The CDR3 DNA is TGTGCCAGTAGTATGGGGGGAGGGGGGCAGGATGAGCAGTTCTTC. Translation gives CASSMGGGGQDEQFF. The whole variable domain, filled in from reference TRBV19 and TRBJ2-1, reads DGGITQSPKYLFRKEGQNVTLSCEQNLNHDAMYWYRQDPGQGLRLIYYSQIVNDFQKGDIAEGYSVSREKKESFPLTVTSAQKNPTAFYLCASSMGGGGQDEQFFGPGTRLTVL.

The V and J genes are TRBV5-1 and TRBJ1-4, with 10 bases that match TRBD1. Unmatched junction bases numbered 5, after V lost 5 bases and J lost 7 bases. CDR3 length equals 14 residues. Germline V gene lookup returns CDR1 SGHRS and CDR2 YFSETQ. The CDR3 sequence: CASRPGQGFEKLFF. The CDR3, as DNA: TGCGCCAGCAGACCGGGACAGGGGTTTGAAAAACTGTTTTTT.

The V call is TRBV5-4, the J call TRBJ1-2; 8 positions match TRBD1. The junction had 6 bases not matched to a gene; V was cut back by 4 bases and J by 4 bases. This CDR3 has 14 amino acids. Germline V gives CDR1 SGHNT, CDR2 YYREEE (reference sequence). CDR3: CASSLGQARYGYTF. As DNA, the CDR3 is TGTGCCAGCAGCCTGGGACAGGCCCGCTATGGCTACACCTTC.

This clonotype has only one observation. A single base separates this from a much larger clone, so it may be a read error. The chain uses TRBV29-1 and TRBJ2-7; D possibly corresponds to TRBD1 (8 bases). The CDR3 is made up of 19 amino acids. V was trimmed by 1 base and J by 3 bases, leaving 28 bases between them. The germline gives CDR1 SQVTM, CDR2 ANQGSEA. CDR3 DNA sequence: TGCAGCGTTGAAGGGACAGGGTTGAATAATCAAGCGGGAAACTACGAGCAGTACTTC. Its protein is CSVEGTGLNNQAGNYEQYF.

V and J are TRBV24-1 and TRBJ2-1, with 9 bases lining up with TRBD1. V lost 6 bases to trimming and J lost 4 bases; unmatched junction nucleotides: 12. The CDR3 loop spans 17 amino acids. In germline, CDR1 is KGHDR, CDR2 SFDVKD. The CDR3 loop is CATSFPTRDRVYNEQFF. Written as DNA, the CDR3 is TGTGCCACCAGTTTCCCAACCCGGGACAGGGTATACAATGAGCAGTTCTTC.

This clonotype is classed as medium-sized (0.01 to 0.1%). CDR3 in DNA: TGCAGCGTTGGGCACTTCGGGACTGAAGCTTTCTTT. It is translated as CSVGHFGTEAFF. V usage is TRBV29-1 and J usage is TRBJ1-1; D is undetermined. This CDR3 contains 12 residues. V dropped 4 bases and J dropped 5 bases, with 11 bases sitting between them. CDR1 is SQVTM and CDR2 is ANQGSEA in the germline V gene.

This clonotype ranks as medium-sized. This chain joins TRBV30 and TRBJ2-1; no clear D gene. CDR3 length: 11 residues. The V gene's germline CDR1 is GTSNPN and CDR2 SVGIG (reference sequence). V was pared by 2 bases and J by 6 bases, with 5 bases between. The CDR3 loop reads CAWSLSNEQFF. In nucleotides, the CDR3 is TGTGCCTGGAGTCTAAGCAATGAGCAGTTCTTC.

The chain links TRBV7-9 to TRBJ2-3; 9 bases align to TRBD2. This CDR3 has 15 residues. The V and J ends lost 11 bases and 2 bases, in that order; junction bases with no gene match: 11. Germline V gene data show CDR1 as SEHNR and CDR2 as FQNEAQ (reference sequence). In DNA form, the CDR3 reads TGTGCCCATAGGGGGCTAGCGGGACCCACAGATACGCAGTATTTT. Its protein product is CAHRGLAGPTDTQYF.

This clonotype has just a few counts. V is TRBV5-4 and J is TRBJ2-7; no clear D. Deletions cut 1 base from V and 2 bases from J, with 10 bases between. The CDR3 runs 14 residues. Germline CDR1 SGHNT, CDR2 YYREEE (reference sequence). Here the CDR3 DNA reads TGTGCCAGCAGCTTGTCTCCTACTACCTACGAGCAGTACTTC. It encodes CASSLSPTTYEQYF.

Relative to its sample, this clonotype is medium-sized (0.01 to 0.1%). The chain joins TRBV30 to TRBJ2-7; possible D gene TRBD1, 5 bases. The CDR3 totals 12 residues. The ends were cut back, 8 bases at V and 3 bases at J, with 14 bases in the middle. Germline V gives CDR1 GTSNPN, CDR2 SVGIG (reference sequence). CDR3 region: CATQGPYYEQYF. CDR3 nucleotides: TGTGCCACCCAGGGTCCCTACTACGAGCAGTACTTC.

This clonotype has only a few counts. V is TRBV27 and J is TRBJ1-6, with 8 bases aligning to TRBD1. Germline loops: CDR1 MNHEY, CDR2 SMNVEV (reference sequence). The CDR3 length is 16 residues. V lost 5 bases and J lost 6; bases outside the gene matches: 9. The CDR3 DNA reads as TGTGCCAGCAGTCGGTCCCCAGGGGGCCCTAATTCACCCCTCCACTTT. It is translated as CASSRSPGGPNSPLHF.

The chain uses TRBV18 and TRBJ2-7, with 9 nucleotides matching TRBD2. Trimming at V came to 3 bases and at J to 6 bases, leaving 12 bases not matched to a gene. The germline V gene has CDR1 KGHSH and CDR2 LQKENI. The CDR3 loop spans 16 amino acids. CDR3 protein: CASSPILAGRSGEQYF. In DNA, the CDR3 is TGTGCCAGCTCACCCATTCTAGCGGGACGGTCGGGCGAGCAGTACTTC.

As concerns this clonotype: This may stem from a read error, because a much larger clone lies one nucleotide away. This chain uses TRBV12-3 or TRBV12-4 with TRBJ2-2; D is ambiguous. V was pared by 6 bases and J by 5 bases, with 7 bases between. The CDR3 covers 12 residues. Written as DNA, the CDR3 is TGTGCCAGCAGCTTTGAGACCGGGGAGCTGTTTTTT. This gives the protein CASSFETGELFF.

The chain uses TRBV11-2 and TRBJ1-2; D is uncertain. The CDR3 length is 14 residues. V lost 5 bases, J lost 5 bases, and 15 bases lay in between. Germline-derived CDR1 and CDR2 are SGHAT and FQNNGV. CDR3 loop: CASSNQRSLYGYTF. The CDR3 nucleotides read TGTGCCAGCAGCAACCAAAGGTCGTTATATGGCTACACCTTC.

The chain has TRBV2 and TRBJ1-5, with 10 nucleotides matching TRBD1. Germline V gene lookup returns CDR1 SNHLY and CDR2 FYNNEI. This CDR3 spans 15 amino acids. J lost 7 bases, V lost 6 bases, and 9 bases had no gene match. The CDR3 coding sequence is TGTGCCAGCAGGTTGAGACAGGGGGCTCAACAGCCCCAGCATTTT. This translates into CASRLRQGAQQPQHF.

This clonotype is medium-sized (0.01 to 0.1%) within its sample. V and J are TRBV27 and TRBJ2-2, with 7 bases fitting TRBD2. There are 14 residues in the CDR3. After removal of 4 bases from V and 5 bases from J, the junction contained 4 bases not matched to a gene. Germline values: CDR1 MNHEY, CDR2 SMNVEV (reference sequence). CDR3 DNA sequence: TGTGCCAGCAGTTGGTGGGAGGGAACCGGGGAGCTGTTTTTT. Translation gives CASSWWEGTGELFF.

This clonotype was seen only a few times. The V call is TRBV24-1, the J call TRBJ1-2; maybe TRBD1 (6 bases). CDR1 is KGHDR, CDR2 SFDVKD, per germline. The CDR3 is 16 amino acids. Trimming stripped 8 bases from V and 2 bases from J, with 20 bases between. DNA of the CDR3: TGTGCCACCATTCTTGACAGGCTTTATTTAAACTATGGCTACACCTTC. This translates into CATILDRLYLNYGYTF.

This clonotype was recorded once. Since a much larger clone is just one base distant, this may be a read error. The rearrangement uses TRBV27 and TRBJ2-7; 8 nucleotides agree with TRBD2. Germline CDR1 reads MNHEY; CDR2 reads SMNVEV (reference sequence). V lost 3 bases and J lost 6; bases outside the gene matches: 7. The CDR3 extends over 14 amino acids. The CDR3 loop reads CASSFGTRGPEQYF. The CDR3 nucleotides read TGTGCCAGCAGTTTCGGGACTAGAGGACCCGAGCAGTACTTC.

This clonotype was observed a handful of times. A read error may explain this, as a much larger clone is one base away. The chain joins TRBV19 to TRBJ2-1, with TRBD2 matching over 9 bases. CDR3 length: 14 residues. Germline V gene sequence: CDR1 LNHDA, CDR2 SQIVND (reference sequence). For the CDR3, the DNA is TGTGCCAGTAGTTTGCTAGCGGGAAACCTTGAGAAGTTCTTC. Its translation is CASSLLAGNLEKFF.

V and J are TRBV20-1 and TRBJ2-1, with 9 bases identical to TRBD1. The CDR3 sequence is 15 residues long. CDR1 DFQATT and CDR2 SNEGSKA come from the germline V gene (reference sequence). V shed 6 bases and J 3 bases; nucleotides not matched to a gene: 9. The DNA for the CDR3 is TGCAGTGCGGCAGCCGGGGACAGGGTCTACAATGAGCAGTTCTTC. It encodes CSAAAGDRVYNEQFF.